This T cell receptor (beta chain) was identified in a study of early T cells in non-severe SARS-CoV-2 infection. Across the study: Sequenced bulk RNA came from whole blood that was unsorted, and chains were unpaired.

The germline V gene has CDR1 SNHLY and CDR2 FYNNEI. V was trimmed by 8 bases and J by 2 bases, leaving 12 bases between them. The CDR3 has 13 amino acids. TCRdb passed the 5' RACE reads through MiXCR, listing each CDR3 protein once. The profile covers fewer than 120,000 distinct CDR3 sequences, with around 12% appearing a single time and 3.8% taken by the ten largest. In this sample, this clonotype turned up a few times. The source material was whole blood, sampled at baseline. The genes are TRBV2 and TRBJ1-1, with D possibly being TRBD1 (5 bases). The receptor comes from an adult who was a healthcare worker with PCR-confirmed SARS-CoV-2 infection or an uninfected control (not recorded which). The CDR3 here is CASDKDTNTEAFF. CDR3 bases: TGTGCCAGCGATAAGGACACCAACACTGAAGCTTTCTTT. The variable domain in full, with the rest retrieved from reference TRBV2 and TRBJ1-1, is EPEVTQTPSHQVTQMGQEVILRCVPISNHLYFYWYRQILGQKVEFLVSFYNNEISEKSEIFDDQFSVERPDGSNFTLKIRSTKLEDSAMYFCASDKDTNTEAFFGQGTRLTVV.